Described below is a single T cell receptor beta chain sequence and its context. The source of the sample is a study of T cells in Graves' hyperthyroidism and ophthalmopathy. On the study more broadly: Prior to any treatment, at the point of initial diagnosis, peripheral blood was collected.

Amplification yielded TCR beta CDR3 regions, with RNA transcripts as the source. A set of HTBI primers served as the primers for a first-round RT-PCR of the TCR CDR3. TCRdb redid the calling of the multiplex PCR reads with MiXCR, one entry per CDR3 protein. The data contain 800,000 or so distinct CDR3 sequences, over 35% of them seen just once; the ten biggest clones take up approximately 8.7%. In patients aged 18 to 65, hyperthyroidism was newly diagnosed, with duration under 2 months. The authors took PBMCs from over 8.5 ml fresh peripheral blood. Material for sequencing was blood. This clonotype was sampled from a man between 18 and 35 years old with Graves' hyperthyroidism.

CDR3 loop: CASGMTSGRRNTGELFF. CDR3 nucleotide sequence: TGCGCCAGCGGGATGACTAGCGGGAGGAGGAACACCGGGGAGCTGTTTTTT. The rearrangement links TRBV10-2 to TRBJ2-2; 13 positions agree with TRBD2. CDR1 and CDR2 from the germline V gene are WSHSY and SAAADI. The CDR3 covers 17 residues. With V trimmed by 8 bases and J by 1 base, 7 bases remained unmatched.